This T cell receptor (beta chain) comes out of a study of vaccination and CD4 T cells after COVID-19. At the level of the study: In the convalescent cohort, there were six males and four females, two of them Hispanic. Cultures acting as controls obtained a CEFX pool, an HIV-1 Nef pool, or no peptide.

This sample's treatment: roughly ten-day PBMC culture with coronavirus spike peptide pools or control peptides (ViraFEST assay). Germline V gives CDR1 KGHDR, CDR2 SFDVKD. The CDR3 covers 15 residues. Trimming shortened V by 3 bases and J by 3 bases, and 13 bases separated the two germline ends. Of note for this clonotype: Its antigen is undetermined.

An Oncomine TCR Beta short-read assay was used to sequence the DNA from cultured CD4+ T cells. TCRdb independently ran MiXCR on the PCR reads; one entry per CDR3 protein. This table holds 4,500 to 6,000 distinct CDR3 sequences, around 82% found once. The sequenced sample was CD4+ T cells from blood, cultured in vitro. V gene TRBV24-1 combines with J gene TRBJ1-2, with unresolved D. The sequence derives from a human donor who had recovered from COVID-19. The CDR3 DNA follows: TGTGCCACCAGTGATCCCGGTGCGGCAGACTATGGCTACACCTTC. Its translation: CATSDPGAADYGYTF.